The 8 T cell receptor beta chains listed next were all sequenced from one sample in a study of OX40 agonist ivuxolimab in advanced cancers. Profiled with immunoSEQ multiplex PCR; TCRdb holds only in-frame clones, not every one. This table has some 35,000 clones, 70% to 85% appearing once. Specimen: CD4+ or CD8+ T cells sorted from blood, collected in a trial of the OX40 agonist ivuxolimab. The receptors originated from an adult with an advanced solid tumor such as melanoma, head and neck, liver or kidney cancer.

This chain connects TRBV7-9 to TRBJ2-1; D is unresolved. This CDR3 spans 14 amino acids. Between the trimmed V and J ends, which lost 5 bases and 7 bases, there was a span of 15 bases. CDR1 is SEHNR and CDR2 is FQNEAQ in the germline V gene (reference sequence). DNA for the CDR3: TGTGCCAGCAGCCCGACCCGACTCCTAAATGAGCAGTTCTTC. Amino acid sequence: CASSPTRLLNEQFF.

The V call is TRBV5-6, the J call TRBJ2-7, with D possibly being TRBD2 (6 bases). V dropped 2 bases and J dropped 3 bases, with 12 bases sitting between them. The germline gives CDR1 SGHDT, CDR2 YYEEEE. The CDR3 covers 14 residues. The CDR3, as DNA: TGTGCCAGCAGCTTTAGACTGGGACTCTACGAGCAGTACTTC. Residues: CASSFRLGLYEQYF.

This chain uses TRBV7-8 with TRBJ2-2, with 11 bases lining up with TRBD2. The V gene end was trimmed by 7 bases and the J gene end by 4 bases; junction bases not matched to a gene: 14. The CDR3 runs to 18 residues. Germline loops: CDR1 SGHVS, CDR2 FQNEAQ. DNA of the CDR3: TGTGCCAGCATCCTTGGGACTAGCGGCTACCGGGTCACCGGGGAGCTGTTTTTT. This sequence encodes CASILGTSGYRVTGELFF.

Remarks on this clone: The conserved closing phenylalanine or tryptophan is absent in this CDR3, likely reflecting a read error. The limits of the CDR3 on the DNA are not certain, so only TCRdb's listed CDR3 is given. CDR3 region: CASSSRTEQ. The V gene is TRBV28, the J gene TRBJ2-6; the table's TRBD1 call for D was not verified on the DNA. Counting both end residues, the CDR3 totals 9 amino acids. Germline loops: CDR1 MDHEN, CDR2 SYDVKM.

This sequence joins TRBV27 and TRBJ2-3; TRBD2 matches 13 bases. After removal of 6 bases from V and 0 bases from J, the junction contained 15 bases not matched to a gene. The CDR3 extends over 20 amino acids. Germline-derived CDR1 and CDR2 are MNHEY and SMNVEV (reference sequence). The CDR3, as DNA: TGTGCCAGCAGCTCAGGGACTAGCGGGGTCCTACTTGAAAGCACAGATACGCAGTATTTT. Its translation is CASSSGTSGVLLESTDTQYF.

The V gene is TRBV9, the J gene TRBJ2-1; D is unresolved. Germline assignment: CDR1 SGDLS and CDR2 YYNGEE. V was pared by 1 base and J by 4 bases, with 6 bases between. This CDR3 comprises 13 residues. CDR3 in DNA: TGTGCCAGCAGCGTATACGGTTACAATGAGCAGTTCTTC. Protein product: CASSVYGYNEQFF.

The chain is built from TRBV7-2 and TRBJ2-3; 7 nucleotides agree with TRBD2. The length of the CDR3 is 17 residues. V lost 5 bases and J lost 1; bases outside the gene matches: 12. Germline-derived CDR1 and CDR2 are SGHTA and FQGNSA. In DNA, the CDR3 is TGTGCCAGCAGCCCTTACTTGGGGGGGGGTGGCACAGATACGCAGTATTTT. Its translation is CASSPYLGGGGTDTQYF.

The rearrangement joins TRBV30 to TRBJ2-7; D is perhaps TRBD1 or TRBD2 (5 bases each). Germline V gene lookup returns CDR1 GTSNPN and CDR2 SVGIG (reference sequence). Trimming took 3 bases from V and 5 from J, leaving 20 bases between them. This CDR3 has 15 amino acids. CDR3 in DNA: TGTGCCTGGAGCTCAGAGGGAGAGGGGATCGACGAGCAGTACTTC. Translating gives CAWSSEGEGIDEQYF. The variable domain in full, completed from reference TRBV30 and TRBJ2-7, reads SQTIHQWPATLVQPVGSPLSLECTVEGTSNPNLYWYRQAAGRGLQLLFYSVGIGQISSEVPQNLSASRPQDRQFILSSKKLLLSDSGFYLCAWSSEGEGIDEQYFGPGTRLTVT.